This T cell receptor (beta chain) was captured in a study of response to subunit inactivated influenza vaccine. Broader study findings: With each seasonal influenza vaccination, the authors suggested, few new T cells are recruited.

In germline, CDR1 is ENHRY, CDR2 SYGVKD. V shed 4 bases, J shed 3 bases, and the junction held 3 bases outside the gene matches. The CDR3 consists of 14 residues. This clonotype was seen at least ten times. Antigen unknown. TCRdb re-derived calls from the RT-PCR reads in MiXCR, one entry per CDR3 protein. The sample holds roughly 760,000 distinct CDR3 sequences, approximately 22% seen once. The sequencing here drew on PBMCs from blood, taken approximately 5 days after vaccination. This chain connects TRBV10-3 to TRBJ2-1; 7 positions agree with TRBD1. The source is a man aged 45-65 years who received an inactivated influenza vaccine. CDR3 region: CAISGDSSYNEQFF. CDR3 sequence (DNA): TGTGCCATCAGTGGGGACAGTAGCTACAATGAGCAGTTCTTC.